The following is a T cell receptor (beta chain) sequence with its context. As yet, its antigen is unknown. This entry is derived from a study of cytomegalovirus exposure and HLA in healthy donors. Germline CDR1 is SGHAT and CDR2 is FQNNGV. Trimming cost V 5 bases and J 4 bases, with 9 bases left between them. The CDR3 extends over 12 amino acids. Whole-study results and caveats: According to a subsequent analysis, TCR clusters identified in the first cohort showed a tendency to co-occur across the 100 to 150 validation repertoires.

Profiled with immunoSEQ multiplex PCR; TCRdb holds only in-frame clones, not every one. The sample has under 300,000 clones, 90% seen once; the top ten hold under 0.4%. The source material was PBMCs. The source of this sequence is a woman between 18 and 29 years old in good health and CMV-seronegative. The chain links TRBV11-2 to TRBJ2-7; TRBD1 is a possible D gene (6 bases). The CDR3 bases are TGTGCCAGCAGCCCACAGGGTTACGAGCAGTACGTC. Its protein product is CASSPQGYEQYV.